The clone carrying this T cell receptor beta chain came up once. Its antigen is not known. The culture ran for around nine days before CD4+ T cells were isolated. This sample is part of a study of vaccination effects on CD4 cells after COVID-19. Profiled with immunoSEQ multiplex PCR; TCRdb holds only in-frame clones, not every one. The sample has around 50,000 clones; 75% to 80% are singletons. Trimming stripped 4 bases from V and 2 bases from J, with 8 bases between. The length of the CDR3 is 13 residues. Germline V gene data show CDR1 as MGHDK and CDR2 as SYGVNS. Specimen: CD4+ T cells from PBMCs cultured without peptide, collected before COVID-19 vaccination. This sequence originates from a human donor who had a prior SARS-CoV-2 infection. The chain has TRBV25-1 and TRBJ1-2; no reliable D call. DNA for the CDR3: TGTGCCAGCAGTGCCCTCGGAAACTATGGCTACACCTTC. Its translation is CASSALGNYGYTF.